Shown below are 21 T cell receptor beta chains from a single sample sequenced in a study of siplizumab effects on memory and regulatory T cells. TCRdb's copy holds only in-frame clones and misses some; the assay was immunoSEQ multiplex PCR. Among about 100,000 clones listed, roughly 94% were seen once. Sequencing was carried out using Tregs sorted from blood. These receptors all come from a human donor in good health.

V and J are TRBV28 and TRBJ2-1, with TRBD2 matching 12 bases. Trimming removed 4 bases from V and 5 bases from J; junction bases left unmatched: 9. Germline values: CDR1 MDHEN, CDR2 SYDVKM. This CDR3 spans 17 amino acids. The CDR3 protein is CASSSPQLAGGHNEQFF. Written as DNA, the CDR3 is TGTGCCAGCAGTTCCCCCCAACTAGCGGGAGGACACAATGAGCAGTTCTTC.

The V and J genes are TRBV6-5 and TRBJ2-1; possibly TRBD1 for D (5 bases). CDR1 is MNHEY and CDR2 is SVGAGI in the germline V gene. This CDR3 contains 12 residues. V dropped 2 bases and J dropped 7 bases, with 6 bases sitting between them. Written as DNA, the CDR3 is TGTGCCAGCAGTTACCGACAGAATGAGCAGTTCTTC. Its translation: CASSYRQNEQFF.

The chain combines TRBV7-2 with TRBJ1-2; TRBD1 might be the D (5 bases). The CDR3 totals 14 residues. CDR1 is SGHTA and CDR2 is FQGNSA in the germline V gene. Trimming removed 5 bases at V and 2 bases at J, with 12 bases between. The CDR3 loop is CASSPQGRNYGYTF. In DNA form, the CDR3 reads TGTGCCAGCAGCCCGCAGGGCAGAAACTATGGCTACACCTTC.

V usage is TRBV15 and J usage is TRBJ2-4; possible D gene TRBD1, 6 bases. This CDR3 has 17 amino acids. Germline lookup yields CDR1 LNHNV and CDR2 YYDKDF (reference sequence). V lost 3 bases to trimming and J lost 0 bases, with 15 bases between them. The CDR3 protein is CATSRLAGDVAKNIQYF. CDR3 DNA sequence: TGTGCCACCAGCAGGTTAGCAGGGGACGTAGCCAAAAACATTCAGTACTTC. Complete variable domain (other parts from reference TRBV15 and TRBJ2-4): DAMVIQNPRYQVTQFGKPVTLSCSQTLNHNVMYWYQQKSSQAPKLLFHYYDKDFNNEADTPDNFQSRRPNTSFCFLDIRSPGLGDTAMYLCATSRLAGDVAKNIQYFGAGTRLSVL.

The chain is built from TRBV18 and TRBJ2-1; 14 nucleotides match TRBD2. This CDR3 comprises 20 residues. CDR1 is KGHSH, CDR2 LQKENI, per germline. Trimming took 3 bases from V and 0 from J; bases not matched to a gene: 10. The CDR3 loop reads CASSPKTSGRALSSYNEQFF. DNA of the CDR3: TGTGCCAGCTCACCGAAGACTAGCGGGAGGGCCCTGAGCTCCTACAATGAGCAGTTCTTC.

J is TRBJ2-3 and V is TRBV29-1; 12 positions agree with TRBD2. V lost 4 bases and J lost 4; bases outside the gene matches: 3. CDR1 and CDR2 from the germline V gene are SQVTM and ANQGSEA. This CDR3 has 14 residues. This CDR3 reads CSVAASGRADTQYF. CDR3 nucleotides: TGCAGCGTTGCTGCTAGCGGGAGGGCAGATACGCAGTATTTT.

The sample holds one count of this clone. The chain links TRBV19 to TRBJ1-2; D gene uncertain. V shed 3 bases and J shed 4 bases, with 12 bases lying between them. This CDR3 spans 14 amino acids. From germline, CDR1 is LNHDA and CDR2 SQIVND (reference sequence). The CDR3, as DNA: TGTGCCAGTAGTATTGTTGGCTTATCCTATGGCTACACCTTC. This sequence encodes CASSIVGLSYGYTF.

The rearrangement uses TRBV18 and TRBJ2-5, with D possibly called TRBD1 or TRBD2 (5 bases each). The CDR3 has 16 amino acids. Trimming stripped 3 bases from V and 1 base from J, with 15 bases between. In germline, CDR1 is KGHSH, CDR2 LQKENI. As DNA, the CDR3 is TGTGCCAGCTCACCGTGGGCGGGCAGGGCCCAAGAGACCCAGTACTTC. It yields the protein CASSPWAGRAQETQYF.

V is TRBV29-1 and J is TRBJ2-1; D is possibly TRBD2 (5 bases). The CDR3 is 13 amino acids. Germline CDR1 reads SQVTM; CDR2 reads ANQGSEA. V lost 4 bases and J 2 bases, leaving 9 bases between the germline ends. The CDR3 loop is CSVGGVTYNEQFF. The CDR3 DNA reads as TGCAGCGTTGGGGGAGTCACCTACAATGAGCAGTTCTTC.

The CDR3 is CASSSRTPPYEQFF. The CDR3 region has the DNA TGTGCCAGCAGCTCAAGGACACCCCCTTATGAGCAGTTCTTC. J is TRBJ2-1 and V is TRBV5-5; the D gene is possibly TRBD1 (5 bases). V was clipped by 3 bases and J by 8 bases, with 15 bases between them. Germline V CDR1 and CDR2: SGHKS, YYEKEE (reference sequence). The CDR3 is 14 residues long.

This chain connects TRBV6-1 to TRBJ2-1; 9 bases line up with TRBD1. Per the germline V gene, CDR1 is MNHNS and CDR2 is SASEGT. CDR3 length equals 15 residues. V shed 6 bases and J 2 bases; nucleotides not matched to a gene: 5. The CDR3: CASRSRDRAYNEQFF. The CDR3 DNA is TGTGCCAGCAGAAGCCGGGACAGGGCCTACAATGAGCAGTTCTTC.

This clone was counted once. The CDR3 loop is CASNGAQGVYTF. The CDR3 DNA reads as TGTGCCAGTAACGGGGCTCAAGGTGTCTACACCTTC. The rearrangement uses TRBV19 and TRBJ1-2, with D maybe TRBD1 (5 bases). V gave up 7 bases and J gave up 10 bases, with 16 bases separating them. CDR1 is LNHDA and CDR2 is SQIVND in the germline V gene (reference sequence). CDR3 length: 12 amino acids.

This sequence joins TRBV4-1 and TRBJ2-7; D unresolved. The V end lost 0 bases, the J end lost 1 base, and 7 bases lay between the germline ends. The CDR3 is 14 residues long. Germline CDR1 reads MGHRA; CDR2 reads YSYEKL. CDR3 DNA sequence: TGCGCCAGCAGCCAAGATCCCCGATCCTACGAGCAGTACTTC. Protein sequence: CASSQDPRSYEQYF.

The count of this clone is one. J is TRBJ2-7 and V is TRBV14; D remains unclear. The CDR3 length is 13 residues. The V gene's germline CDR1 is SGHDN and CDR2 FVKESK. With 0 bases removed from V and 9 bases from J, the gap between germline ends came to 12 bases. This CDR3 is CASSQDRATRQYF. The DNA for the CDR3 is TGTGCCAGCAGCCAAGATAGAGCTACGAGGCAGTACTTC.

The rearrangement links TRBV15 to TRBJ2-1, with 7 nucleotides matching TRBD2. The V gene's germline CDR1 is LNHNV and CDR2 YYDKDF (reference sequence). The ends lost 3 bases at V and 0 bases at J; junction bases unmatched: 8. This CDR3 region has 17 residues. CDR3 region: CATSRGGGGSSYNEQFF. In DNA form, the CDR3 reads TGTGCCACCAGCAGGGGGGGAGGCGGGAGCTCCTACAATGAGCAGTTCTTC.

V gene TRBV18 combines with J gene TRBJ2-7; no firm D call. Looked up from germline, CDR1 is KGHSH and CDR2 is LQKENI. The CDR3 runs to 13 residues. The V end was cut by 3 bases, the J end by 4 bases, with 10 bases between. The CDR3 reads CASSPVNAYEQYF. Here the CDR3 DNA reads TGTGCCAGCTCACCGGTGAACGCGTACGAGCAGTACTTC.

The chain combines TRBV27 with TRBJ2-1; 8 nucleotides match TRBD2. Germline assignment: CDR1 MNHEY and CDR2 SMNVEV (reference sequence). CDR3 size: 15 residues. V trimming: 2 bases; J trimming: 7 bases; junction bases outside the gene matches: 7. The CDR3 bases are TGTGCCAGCAGTTTAAGAGCGGGAGTTGAAAATGAGCAGTTCTTC. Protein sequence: CASSLRAGVENEQFF.

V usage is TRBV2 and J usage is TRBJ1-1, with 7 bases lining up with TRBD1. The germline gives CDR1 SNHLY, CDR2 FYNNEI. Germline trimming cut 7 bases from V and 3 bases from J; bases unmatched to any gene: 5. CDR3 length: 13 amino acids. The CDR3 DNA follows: TGTGCCAGCACTTCACAGGGGTACACTGAAGCTTTCTTT. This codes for CASTSQGYTEAFF.

The CDR3 reads CASLEGLAKQFF. The CDR3, as DNA: TGTGCCAGCCTGGAGGGACTGGCGAAGCAGTTCTTC. This sequence joins TRBV2 and TRBJ2-1, with D possibly being TRBD2 (6 bases). CDR3 length: 12 amino acids. CDR1 is SNHLY, CDR2 FYNNEI, per germline. V lost 8 bases to trimming and J lost 11 bases, with 16 bases between them.

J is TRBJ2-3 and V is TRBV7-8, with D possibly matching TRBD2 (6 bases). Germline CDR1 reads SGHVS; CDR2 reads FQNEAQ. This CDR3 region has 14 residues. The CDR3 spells CATYGPSAPHTQYF. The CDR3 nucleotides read TGTGCTACATACGGGCCTAGCGCACCCCATACGCAGTATTTT.

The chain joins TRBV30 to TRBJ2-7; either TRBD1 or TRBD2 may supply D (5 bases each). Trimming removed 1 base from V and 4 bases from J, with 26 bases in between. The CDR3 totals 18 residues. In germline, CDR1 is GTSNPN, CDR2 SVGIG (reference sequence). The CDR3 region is CAWSGYLRRTGPSYEQYF. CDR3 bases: TGTGCCTGGAGTGGTTACCTACGTCGGACGGGGCCTTCATACGAGCAGTACTTC.